These 8 T cell receptor beta chains originate from one sample sequenced in a study of blood T cell repertoires in COVID-19. Assay used: immunoSEQ multiplex PCR; TCRdb lists only in-frame clones, some missing. The sample lists under 250,000 clones, around 81% occurring once. What was sequenced was peripheral blood. The receptors shown here come from a woman aged 70-85 years with acute or convalescent COVID-19.

The chain links TRBV9 to TRBJ2-3; 7 bases match TRBD2. Trimming at V came to 4 bases and at J to 5 bases, leaving 13 bases not matched to a gene. Germline CDR1 reads SGDLS; CDR2 reads YYNGEE. CDR3 size: 16 residues. DNA of the CDR3: TGTGCCAGCAGCTCCGGGTCGGGGAGGGCCGAAGATACGCAGTATTTT. Encoded protein: CASSSGSGRAEDTQYF.

The rearrangement links TRBV11-2 to TRBJ1-6; D gene unclear. Between the trimmed V and J ends, which lost 3 bases and 5 bases, there was a span of 8 bases. Germline V gives CDR1 SGHAT, CDR2 FQNNGV. The CDR3 covers 14 residues. CDR3 region: CASSLWADNSPLHF. In DNA, the CDR3 is TGTGCCAGCAGCTTGTGGGCAGATAATTCACCCCTCCACTTT.

This sequence joins TRBV7-9 and TRBJ2-1; 7 bases are a match to TRBD1. The CDR3 consists of 17 residues. Per germline, CDR1 SEHNR and CDR2 FQNEAQ (reference sequence). The V gene end was trimmed by 2 bases and the J gene end by 8 bases; junction bases not matched to a gene: 15. The chain's CDR3 is CASSLILVGQGVDEQFF. The CDR3, as DNA: TGTGCCAGCAGCTTAATTCTAGTAGGGCAGGGGGTCGATGAGCAGTTCTTC.

CDR3 sequence (DNA): TGTGCCAGCAGCTTAAAGGGGGGGGCCGAGCAGTACTTC. Protein: CASSLKGGAEQYF. The gene calls are TRBV7-8 and TRBJ2-7, with D possibly TRBD2 on 7 matching bases. The CDR3 consists of 13 residues. Trimming took off 2 bases at V and 6 bases at J, with 11 bases between the two ends. Germline V gene sequence: CDR1 SGHVS, CDR2 FQNEAQ.

Concerning this clone itself: Other DNA sequences in the sample encode the same CDR3. This chain joins TRBV27 and TRBJ2-3, with D possibly being TRBD1 (5 bases). Trimming took 3 bases from V and 4 from J, leaving 8 bases between them. The CDR3 runs 13 residues. Germline assignment: CDR1 MNHEY and CDR2 SMNVEV (reference sequence). CDR3 region: CASSFTGADTQYF. The CDR3 DNA is TGTGCCAGCAGTTTTACAGGCGCAGATACGCAGTATTTT.

V and J are TRBV28 and TRBJ1-3; D is perhaps TRBD1 (5 bases). V shed 2 bases and J shed 4 bases, with 9 bases lying between them. This CDR3 spans 14 amino acids. Germline V gene sequence: CDR1 MDHEN, CDR2 SYDVKM. In DNA, the CDR3 is TGTGCCAGCAGTTTAGTCCGGACAGGAAACACCATATATTTT. This gives the protein CASSLVRTGNTIYF.

This clone was recorded once. The DNA of the CDR3 is TGTGCCAGCAGCTTACGTGCGGGAGGTGGCACAGATACGCAGTATTTT. This sequence encodes CASSLRAGGGTDTQYF. This chain links TRBV28 with TRBJ2-3; TRBD2 aligns across 8 bases. The CDR3 consists of 16 residues. The V gene's germline CDR1 is MDHEN and CDR2 SYDVKM. J was trimmed by 1 base and V by 6 bases; bases with no gene match: 9.

The CDR3 protein is CASTSEAGELFF. CDR3 in DNA: TGTGCCAGCACCTCTGAGGCGGGAGAACTGTTCTTC. This chain uses TRBV12-3 or TRBV12-4 with TRBJ2-1, with TRBD2 identical over 7 bases. Trimming at V came to 7 bases and at J to 15 bases, leaving 12 bases not matched to a gene. The CDR3 runs 12 residues.